This T cell receptor (beta chain) was observed in a study of blood T cells in healthy people across ages. Primers used in a second PCR of about 6 to 12 cycles were a sample-barcoded 5' primer and a J-beta primer mix. Every single cDNA molecule received a tag from a template-switch adaptor with 12 random nucleotides. TCRdb reanalysed the 5' RACE reads using MiXCR and keeps one entry per CDR3 protein. The data contain about 640,000 distinct CDR3 sequences, roughly 53% of them singletons. Whole-study results and caveats: Fewer expanded clones and more diversity marked long-lived versus aged donors. Estimated diversity that came from one million T cells was considered an underestimate.

The authors isolated at least 6 million PBMCs per sample. Points on this clonotype: What it recognizes is unknown.

V was pared by 6 bases and J by 10 bases, with 12 bases between. Germline lookup yields CDR1 SGHTA and CDR2 FQGNSA. The length of the CDR3 is 11 residues. V and J are TRBV7-2 and TRBJ1-1; perhaps TRBD1 as D (5 bases). Source material: blood. The receptor was isolated from a man between 60 and 75 years old in good health. The CDR3, as DNA: TGTGCCAGCAGTTTGCTGGGGGGAGCTTTCTTT. Translating it yields CASSLLGGAFF.